Listed below are T cell receptor beta chains from one sample, sequenced in a study of blood T cells in healthy people across ages. TCRdb reanalysed the 5' RACE reads using MiXCR and keeps one entry per CDR3 protein. The sample shows about 600,000 distinct CDR3 sequences, roughly 48% of them seen only once. The sample consisted of blood. Source of these receptors: an elderly man in good health. Both conserved end residues are part of each CDR3. A D gene is named only where the DNA matches it firmly. Some rows mark clone size as missing; the rest say once, few, many or name a class of expanded clone.

once	.	TRBV7-9	TRBJ1-2	CASTYRGDSAYGYTF
many	TRBD2	TRBV6-6	TRBJ2-3	CASSWTSRLDTQYF
.	TRBD2	TRBV5-1	TRBJ2-1	CASSLASGSLNEQFF
.	.	TRBV24-1	TRBJ2-1	CATSDRTRAPSSYNEQFF
.	.	TRBV10-3	TRBJ2-1	CAISESTTSYNEQFF
once	.	TRBV20-1	TRBJ2-4	CSARPGGYERYF
few	.	TRBV4-1	TRBJ1-2	CASSQDWQNVYGYTF
few	.	TRBV6-5	TRBJ2-7	CASSYSSPRSSYEQYF
.	TRBD2	TRBV6-5	TRBJ2-2	CASTRGVGELFF
.	TRBD1	TRBV7-2	TRBJ2-1	CASSSRDRNLNEQFF
.	TRBD1	TRBV11-3	TRBJ1-6	CASSTAGGSPNSPLHF
.	.	TRBV6-4	TRBJ2-1	CASSGEGGPPMRNEQFF
.	.	TRBV7-8	TRBJ1-2	CASSLAGGTYGYTF
.	TRBD1	TRBV20-1	TRBJ1-2	CSAEGQGNYGYTF
.	TRBD1	TRBV28	TRBJ1-5	CASSSEGAVQPQHF
few	TRBD2	TRBV29-1	TRBJ2-7	CSVDSGRGPYEQYF
few	TRBD1	TRBV29-1	TRBJ2-7	CSVAKGQGYEQYF
.	.	TRBV29-1	TRBJ1-2	CSVIGGPNYGYTF
.	.	TRBV6-2/TRBV6-3	TRBJ2-5	CASGQRETQYF
.	TRBD1	TRBV10-3	TRBJ2-1	CAISVVGTDNNEQFF
few	.	TRBV7-9	TRBJ2-1	CASSLAGQASSYNEQFF
.	TRBD2	TRBV7-2	.	CASSFTSGRFREQYF
.	TRBD2	TRBV10-3	TRBJ2-1	CAISDSRRGGLSANEQFF
once	.	TRBV4-1	TRBJ1-3	CASSQDRVRGDTIYF
few	TRBD2	TRBV4-3	TRBJ2-3	CASSQSTLGLAGSADTQYF